This TCR beta chain originates from a study of Ad26.COV2.S vaccination and SARS-CoV-2 variants. The overall study: The trial was COV1001 and the donor's arm was Ad26.COV2.S.

Study-level results: Researchers reported similar non-spike TCR breadth in vaccine and placebo recipients. TCR breadth and depth analyses may have underestimated total T cell responses.

Generated by immunoSEQ multiplex PCR, the TCRdb table keeps only in-frame clones and is missing some. Here the sample spans 380,000 or so clones, 88% being singletons. The treatment here: about 20 received Ad26.COV2.S at low or high dose, single or two shots; 5 received placebo; per-sample allocation not given. Following the first vaccine or placebo injection, samples were taken on day 63. About this clone itself: Its antigen remains unknown.

CDR1 is SGHKS and CDR2 is YYEKEE in the germline V gene (reference sequence). The CDR3 spans 15 residues. V was shortened by 4 bases and J by 4 bases, with 17 bases between the two germline ends. The chain links TRBV5-5 to TRBJ1-2, with D possibly matching TRBD1 (5 bases). Sample: peripheral blood, taken in a trial of Ad26.COV2.S vaccine versus placebo. The receptor was isolated from a person between 18 and 65 years old who received the Ad26.COV2.S COVID-19 vaccine or a placebo. CDR3 amino acids: CASSPGTVSSYGYTF. The CDR3, as DNA: TGTGCCAGCAGCCCTGGGACCGTGTCCTCCTATGGCTACACCTTC.